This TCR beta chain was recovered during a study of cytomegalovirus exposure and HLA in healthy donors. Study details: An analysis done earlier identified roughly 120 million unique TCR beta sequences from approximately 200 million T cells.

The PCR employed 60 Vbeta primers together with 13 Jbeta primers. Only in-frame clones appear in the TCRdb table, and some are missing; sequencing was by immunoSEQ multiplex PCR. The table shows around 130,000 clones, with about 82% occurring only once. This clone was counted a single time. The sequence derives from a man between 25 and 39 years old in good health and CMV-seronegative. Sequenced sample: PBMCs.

The CDR3 protein is CASSEAAGLDSPLHF. CDR3 DNA sequence: TGTGCCAGCAGTGAAGCGGCAGGGCTTGATTCACCCCTCCACTTT. The rearrangement uses TRBV6-1 and TRBJ1-6; D possibly corresponds to TRBD1 (5 bases). This CDR3 comprises 15 residues. In germline, CDR1 is MNHNS, CDR2 SASEGT. Deletions cut 0 bases from V and 8 bases from J, with 11 bases between.